Below, 10 T cell receptor beta chains from the same sample are listed, as sequenced in a study of beta chain features in type 1 diabetes (dated by TCRdb to the late 2010s). The library was generated by the immunoSEQ multiplex PCR assay. The entire amount of isolated RNA was reverse transcribed using the High Capacity cDNA Reverse Transcription Kit, so the sequenced TCRB transcripts were expressed ones. The clones in this table, taken by TCRdb from immuneACCESS, are in-frame only. Not every clone is retained; where verified, under half of the shortfall comes from an unresolved V gene, and the cause of the rest is unknown. The sample table contains roughly 610,000 clones; only one count was recorded for roughly a sixth of them. The biggest ten clones account for under 0.095% of the sample. Input material: naive CD4+ T cells from blood. The cell subset or site label, as the study defines it: true naive CD4+ T cells. All receptors derive from a man younger than 30 in good health.

This clone was detected a few times. V usage is TRBV5-4 and J usage is TRBJ2-5; the D gene is possibly TRBD2 (5 bases). CDR1 and CDR2 (germline): SGHNT, YYREEE (reference sequence). The CDR3 consists of 15 residues. Deletions cut 1 base from V and 4 bases from J, with 14 bases between. The CDR3 here is CASSLLAREGETQYF. The DNA of the CDR3 is TGTGCCAGCAGCTTGTTGGCCCGCGAGGGAGAGACCCAGTACTTC.

The chain combines TRBV6-5 with TRBJ1-2; a weak D match, TRBD1 (5 bases). Germline loops: CDR1 MNHEY, CDR2 SVGAGI. This CDR3 contains 15 residues. The ends were cut back, 5 bases at V and 5 bases at J, with 18 bases in the middle. For the CDR3, the DNA is TGTGCCAGCAGTCCTGAACCAGGGCGAATTTATGGCTACACCTTC. It codes for CASSPEPGRIYGYTF.

Notes on this clone: The junction shows a germline mismatch at one end, possibly a read error. The V and J genes are TRBV30 and TRBJ2-7; the D is unclear. The CDR3 is 11 residues long. Germline CDR1 GTSNPN, CDR2 SVGIG (reference sequence). The CDR3 region is CAWSVRISYGF. In DNA, the CDR3 is TGTGCCTGGAGCGTCAGGATATCCTATGGCTTC.

This clone was detected only a few times. The chain is built from TRBV7-2 and TRBJ2-3, with TRBD2 matching over 9 bases. V dropped 2 bases and J dropped 0; count of bases not matched to a gene: 3. Per germline, CDR1 SGHTA and CDR2 FQGNSA. The CDR3 has 16 residues. The CDR3 nucleotides read TGTGCCAGCAGCTTACTAGCGGGATTTAGCACAGATACGCAGTATTTT. It yields the protein CASSLLAGFSTDTQYF. Full variable domain (rest looked up from reference TRBV7-2 and TRBJ2-3): GAGVSQSPSNKVTEKGKDVELRCDPISGHTALYWYRQSLGQGLEFLIYFQGNSAPDKSGLPSDRFSAERTGGSVSTLTIQRTQQEDSAVYLCASSLLAGFSTDTQYFGPGTRLTVL.

CDR3 sequence: CASSLWDRVNIQYF. DNA of the CDR3: TGTGCCAGCAGTTTGTGGGACAGGGTAAACATTCAGTACTTC. The chain is built from TRBV28 and TRBJ2-4, with TRBD1 identical over 9 bases. Germline V gene data show CDR1 as MDHEN and CDR2 as SYDVKM. V was clipped by 3 bases and J by 6 bases; unmatched bases: 3. The CDR3 sequence is 14 residues long.

This clone was recorded a few times. The chain recombines TRBV19 with TRBJ2-5; possibly TRBD1 for D (6 bases). Germline CDR1 and CDR2: LNHDA and SQIVND (reference sequence). Trimming took 4 bases from V and 5 from J, leaving 11 bases between them. The CDR3 sequence is 13 residues long. The CDR3 spells CASSKAGVETQYF. The CDR3 bases are TGTGCCAGTAGTAAGGCAGGGGTGGAGACCCAGTACTTC.

V usage is TRBV4-2 and J usage is TRBJ1-3; possibly TRBD1 for D (5 bases). V was pared by 2 bases and J by 6 bases, with 20 bases between. This CDR3 is built from 17 residues. The germline V gene encodes CDR1 LGHNA and CDR2 YNFKEQ. The CDR3 sequence is CASSQNTGTGYANTIYF. CDR3 coding DNA: TGTGCCAGCAGCCAAAATACCGGGACCGGATACGCAAACACCATATATTTT.

This clone was found a few times. The rearrangement links TRBV5-1 to TRBJ1-4; 8 bases are shared with TRBD1. J was trimmed by 7 bases and V by 0 bases; bases with no gene match: 2. Germline values: CDR1 SGHRS, CDR2 YFSETQ. The length of the CDR3 is 14 residues. The CDR3 DNA reads as TGCGCCAGCAGCTTGGGGGGACAGGTTGAAAAACTGTTTTTT. It yields the protein CASSLGGQVEKLFF.

This clone occurred a few times. The gene calls are TRBV6-6 and TRBJ1-5; D uncertain. With 7 bases removed from V and 7 bases from J, the gap between germline ends came to 14 bases. CDR1 and CDR2 (germline): MNHNY, SVGAGI (reference sequence). There are 13 residues in the CDR3. CDR3: CASTRRVSQPQHF. CDR3 in DNA: TGTGCCAGCACCCGAAGGGTGAGCCAGCCCCAGCATTTT.

This clone occurred a few times. CDR3: CASRFPGRANTGELFF. CDR3 in DNA: TGTGCCAGCAGGTTCCCAGGGAGGGCTAACACCGGGGAGCTGTTTTTT. The chain has TRBV11-2 and TRBJ2-2, with 7 bases that match TRBD2. V was pared by 6 bases and J by 2 bases, with 9 bases of the junction left unmatched. Germline values: CDR1 SGHAT, CDR2 FQNNGV. The CDR3 covers 16 residues. Full variable domain (rest looked up from reference TRBV11-2 and TRBJ2-2): EAGVAQSPRYKIIEKRQSVAFWCNPISGHATLYWYQQILGQGPKLLIQFQNNGVVDDSQLPKDRFSAERLKGVDSTLKIQPAKLEDSAVYLCASRFPGRANTGELFFGEGSRLTVL.